Listed below are T cell receptor beta chains from one sample, sequenced in a study of blood T cell repertoires in COVID-19. Sequencing was performed with immunoSEQ multiplex PCR; in TCRdb, only in-frame clones are kept and a portion is missing. This table holds 95,000 to 100,000 clones, roughly 92% found once. The source material was peripheral blood. The source of these receptors is a man in his fifties or sixties with active COVID-19. Each CDR3 is given with its conserved first and last residue. The order of the fields is D gene, clone size, V gene, J gene, CDR3 protein, CDR3 DNA. The D gene is left open where the match is weak. Clone size appears in some rows only: once, few, many, or a class for an expanded clone.

TRBD2	once	TRBV6-4	TRBJ2-1	CASSPETSVHEQFF	TGTGCCAGCAGTCCCGAGACTAGCGTTCATGAGCAGTTCTTC
.	.	TRBV6-1	TRBJ2-5	CASSESPGMGGETQYF	TGTGCCAGCAGTGAATCCCCAGGCATGGGGGGAGAGACCCAGTACTTC
TRBD2	once	TRBV18	TRBJ2-1	CASSPALAGDEQFF	TGTGCCAGCTCACCAGCGTTAGCGGGGGATGAGCAGTTCTTC
TRBD1	.	TRBV6-2/TRBV6-3	TRBJ1-4	CASTPDRGRLIGKLFF	TGTGCCAGCACCCCGGACAGGGGGAGATTAATCGGAAAACTGTTTTTT
.	few	TRBV6-2/TRBV6-3	TRBJ1-1	CASSYGGGDYTEAFF	TGTGCCAGCAGTTATGGAGGGGGGGATTACACTGAAGCTTTCTTT
TRBD2	.	TRBV15	TRBJ2-1	CATSRRVSGSYNEQFF	TGTGCCACCAGCAGGAGGGTTAGCGGGAGCTACAATGAGCAGTTCTTC
TRBD1	.	TRBV19	TRBJ1-1	CASSIRDRNTEAFF	TGTGCCAGTAGTATTAGGGACAGGAACACTGAAGCTTTCTTT
TRBD2	.	TRBV5-1	TRBJ2-2	CASSLASGRETGELFF	TGCGCCAGCAGCTTGGCTAGCGGGAGGGAAACCGGGGAGCTGTTTTTT
TRBD2	.	TRBV19	TRBJ2-1	CASSIRGGSLHNEQFF	TGTGCCAGTAGTATTAGAGGCGGGAGTCTCCACAATGAGCAGTTCTTC
.	.	TRBV6-6	TRBJ1-4	CASSNGVEKLFF	TGTGCCAGCAGTAACGGAGTTGAAAAACTGTTTTTT
TRBD1	.	TRBV5-1	TRBJ1-1	CASSRGQGNTEAFF	TGCGCCAGCAGCCGGGGACAGGGGAACACTGAAGCTTTCTTT
TRBD2	.	TRBV24-1	TRBJ2-3	CATTGGAGGNTDTQYF	TGTGCCACCACCGGGGGAGCGGGAGGGAACACAGATACGCAGTATTTT
.	.	TRBV5-6	TRBJ2-1	CASSPGGGSVGNEQFF	TGTGCCAGCAGCCCGGGGGGCGGGAGCGTAGGCAATGAGCAGTTCTTC
TRBD1	.	TRBV5-1	TRBJ1-4	CASSRTGLDEKLFF	TGCGCCAGCAGTAGGACAGGGTTGGATGAAAAACTGTTTTTT
.	.	TRBV28	TRBJ1-2	CASSSSLVYGYTF	TGTGCCAGCAGTTCGTCTTTAGTTTATGGCTACACCTTC
.	.	TRBV3-1/TRBV3-2	TRBJ2-1	CASSQGSGEQFF	TGTGCCAGCAGCCAAGGGTCCGGGGAGCAGTTCTTC
.	.	TRBV5-4	TRBJ1-1	CASSSPKGSMNTEAFF	TGTGCCAGCAGCTCTCCAAAGGGGTCGATGAACACTGAAGCTTTCTTT
.	.	TRBV7-8	TRBJ2-7	CASSFSGLGSYEQYF	TGTGCCAGCAGCTTTAGCGGCCTAGGGTCCTACGAGCAGTACTTC
TRBD1	.	TRBV7-9	TRBJ1-1	CASSLARGQGNTEAFF	TGTGCCAGCAGCTTAGCGCGGGGACAGGGGAACACTGAAGCTTTCTTT
TRBD2	.	TRBV5-1	TRBJ2-1	CASSLDPGGPNEQFF	TGCGCCAGCAGCTTGGACCCGGGAGGGCCCAATGAGCAGTTCTTC
.	.	TRBV6-1	TRBJ1-1	CASSEQHMNTEAFF	TGTGCCAGCAGTGAACAACATATGAACACTGAAGCTTTCTTT
TRBD1	.	TRBV6-6	TRBJ1-5	CASSQRQGIQPQHF	TGTGCCAGCAGCCAAAGACAGGGAATACAGCCCCAGCATTTT
TRBD1	.	TRBV10-2	TRBJ2-7	CASSEDRAEQYF	TGCGCCAGCAGTGAAGACAGGGCCGAGCAGTACTTC
TRBD2	.	TRBV18	TRBJ2-3	CASSPSLAQRTDTQYF	TGTGCCAGCTCACCATCACTAGCGCAACGCACAGATACGCAGTATTTT
.	.	TRBV5-1	TRBJ1-3	CASSQGRGFGNTIYF	TGCGCCAGCAGCCAGGGGCGGGGGTTTGGAAACACCATATATTTT
TRBD1	once	TRBV6-5	TRBJ1-5	CASSKGQYQPQHF	TGTGCCAGCAGTAAGGGACAGTATCAGCCCCAGCATTTT
.	.	TRBV7-2	TRBJ1-5	CASSPRAGRYSNQPQHF	TGTGCCAGCAGCCCTAGAGCGGGCAGGTATAGCAATCAGCCCCAGCATTTT
.	.	TRBV12-3/TRBV12-4	TRBJ1-4	CASSSQGNEKLFF	TGTGCCAGCAGTTCACAGGGTAATGAAAAACTGTTTTTT
.	once	TRBV25-1	TRBJ2-5	CASSASALYQETQYF	TGTGCCAGCAGTGCTAGCGCCCTGTACCAAGAGACCCAGTACTTC
TRBD2	once	TRBV7-9	TRBJ2-7	CASSASGGSAPYEQYF	TGTGCCAGCAGCGCTAGCGGCGGGAGTGCCCCCTACGAGCAGTACTTC